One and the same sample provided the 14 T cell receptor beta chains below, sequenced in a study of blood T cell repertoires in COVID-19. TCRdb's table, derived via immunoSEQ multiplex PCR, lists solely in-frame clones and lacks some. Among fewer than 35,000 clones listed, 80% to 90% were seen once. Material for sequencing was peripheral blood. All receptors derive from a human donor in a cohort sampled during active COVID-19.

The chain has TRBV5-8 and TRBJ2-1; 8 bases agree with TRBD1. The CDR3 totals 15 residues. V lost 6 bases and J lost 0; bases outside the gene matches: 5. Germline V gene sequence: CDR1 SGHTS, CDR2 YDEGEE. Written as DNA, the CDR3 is TGTGCCAGCAAAGACAGGGGTGGCTCCTACAATGAGCAGTTCTTC. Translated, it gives CASKDRGGSYNEQFF.

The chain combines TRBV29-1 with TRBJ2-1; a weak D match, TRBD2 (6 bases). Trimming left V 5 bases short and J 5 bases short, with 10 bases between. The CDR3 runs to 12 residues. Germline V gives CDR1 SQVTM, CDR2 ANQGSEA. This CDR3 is CSVLPGDNEQFF. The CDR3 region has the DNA TGCAGCGTTTTGCCGGGAGACAATGAGCAGTTCTTC.

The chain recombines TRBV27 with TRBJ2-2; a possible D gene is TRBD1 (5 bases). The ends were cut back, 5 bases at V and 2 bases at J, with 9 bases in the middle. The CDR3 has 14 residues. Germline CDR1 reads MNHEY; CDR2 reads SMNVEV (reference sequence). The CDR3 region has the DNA TGTGCCAGCAGTGGGCAGGGCAACACCGGGGAGCTGTTTTTT. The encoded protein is CASSGQGNTGELFF.

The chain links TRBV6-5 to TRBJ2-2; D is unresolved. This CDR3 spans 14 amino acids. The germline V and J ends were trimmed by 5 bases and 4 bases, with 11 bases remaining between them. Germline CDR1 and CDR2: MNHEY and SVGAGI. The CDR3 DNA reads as TGTGCCAGCAGTCCCTGGGCCTCCACCGGGGAGCTGTTTTTT. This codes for CASSPWASTGELFF.

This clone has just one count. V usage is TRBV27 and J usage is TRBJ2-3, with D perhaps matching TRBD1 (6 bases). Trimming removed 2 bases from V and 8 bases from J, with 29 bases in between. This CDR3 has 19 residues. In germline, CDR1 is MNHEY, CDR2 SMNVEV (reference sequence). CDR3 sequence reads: CASSLRPPATGGPRGTQYF. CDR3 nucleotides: TGTGCCAGCAGTTTACGGCCCCCGGCGACTGGGGGCCCACGAGGTACGCAGTATTTT.

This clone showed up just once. CDR3 coding DNA: TGTGCCAGCAGCGTCCGAGGGGGGACTAGTGTGGAGCAGTACTTC. Amino acids: CASSVRGGTSVEQYF. The V call is TRBV9, the J call TRBJ2-7, with 8 nucleotides matching TRBD2. The ends lost 2 bases at V and 7 bases at J; junction bases unmatched: 11. This CDR3 is 15 amino acids long. Germline values: CDR1 SGDLS, CDR2 YYNGEE. The full variable domain, rest sourced from reference TRBV9 and TRBJ2-7, is DSGVTQTPKHLITATGQRVTLRCSPRSGDLSVYWYQQSLDQGLQFLIQYYNGEERAKGNILERFSAQQFPDLHSELNLSSLELGDSALYFCASSVRGGTSVEQYFGPGTRLTVT.

In nucleotides, the CDR3 is TGTGCCAGCTCCTTCGGGGTAAATGAAAAACTGTTTTTT. It encodes CASSFGVNEKLFF. The chain couples TRBV18 to TRBJ1-4; D is undetermined. This CDR3 is built from 13 residues. Germline CDR1 and CDR2: KGHSH and LQKENI. V was clipped by 6 bases and J by 5 bases, with 10 bases between them.

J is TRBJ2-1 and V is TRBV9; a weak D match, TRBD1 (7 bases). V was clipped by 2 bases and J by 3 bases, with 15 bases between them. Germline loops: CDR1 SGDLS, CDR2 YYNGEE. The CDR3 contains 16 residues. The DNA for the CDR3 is TGTGCCAGCAGCGTCGAGGGGGCGGGACTCTACAATGAGCAGTTCTTC. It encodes CASSVEGAGLYNEQFF. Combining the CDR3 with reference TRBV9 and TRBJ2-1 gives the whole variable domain DSGVTQTPKHLITATGQRVTLRCSPRSGDLSVYWYQQSLDQGLQFLIQYYNGEERAKGNILERFSAQQFPDLHSELNLSSLELGDSALYFCASSVEGAGLYNEQFFGPGTRLTVL.

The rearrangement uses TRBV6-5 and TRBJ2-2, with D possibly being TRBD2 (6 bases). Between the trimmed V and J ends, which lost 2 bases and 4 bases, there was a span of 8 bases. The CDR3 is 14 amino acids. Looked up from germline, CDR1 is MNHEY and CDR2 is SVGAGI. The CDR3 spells CASSYRGGTGELFF. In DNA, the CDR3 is TGTGCCAGCAGTTACAGGGGAGGCACCGGGGAGCTGTTTTTT.

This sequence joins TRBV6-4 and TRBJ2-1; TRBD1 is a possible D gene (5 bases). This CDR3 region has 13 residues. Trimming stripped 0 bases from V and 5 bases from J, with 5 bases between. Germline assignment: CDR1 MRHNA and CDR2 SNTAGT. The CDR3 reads CASSDSDNNEQFF. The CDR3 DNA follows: TGTGCCAGCAGTGACTCGGACAACAATGAGCAGTTCTTC.

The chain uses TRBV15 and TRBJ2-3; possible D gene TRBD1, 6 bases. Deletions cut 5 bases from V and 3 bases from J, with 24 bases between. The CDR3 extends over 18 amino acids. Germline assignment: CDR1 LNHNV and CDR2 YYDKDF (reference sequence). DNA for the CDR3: TGTGCCACCAGCCGAACCTACCCCCCCAGGGGATCAACAGATACGCAGTATTTT. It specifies CATSRTYPPRGSTDTQYF.

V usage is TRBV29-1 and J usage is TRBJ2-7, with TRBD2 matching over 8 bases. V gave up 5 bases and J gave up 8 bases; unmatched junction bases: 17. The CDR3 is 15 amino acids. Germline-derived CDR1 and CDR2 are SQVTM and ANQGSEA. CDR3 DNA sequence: TGCAGCGTTACACCCACCGGGAAGTCGGGGGGGCAGCAGTACTTC. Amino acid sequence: CSVTPTGKSGGQQYF.

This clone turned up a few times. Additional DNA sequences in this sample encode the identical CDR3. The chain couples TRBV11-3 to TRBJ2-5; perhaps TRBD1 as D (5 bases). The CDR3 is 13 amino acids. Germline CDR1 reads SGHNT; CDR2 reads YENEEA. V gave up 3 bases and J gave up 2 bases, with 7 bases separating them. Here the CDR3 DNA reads TGTGCCAGCAGCTTCGACAGACAAGAGACCCAGTACTTC. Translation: CASSFDRQETQYF.

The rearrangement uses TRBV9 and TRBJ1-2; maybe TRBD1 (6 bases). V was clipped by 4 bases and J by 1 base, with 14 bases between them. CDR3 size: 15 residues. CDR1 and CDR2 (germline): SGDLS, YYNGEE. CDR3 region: CASSTQGNRNYGYTF. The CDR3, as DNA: TGTGCCAGCAGCACCCAGGGGAATCGTAACTATGGCTACACCTTC.